The table lists the clone carrying this T cell receptor beta chain with a few counts. The data belong to a study of T cells after yellow fever vaccination. A single record per CDR3 protein comes from TCRdb applying MiXCR to the 5' RACE reads. The sample carries some 500,000 distinct CDR3 sequences, roughly 12% recorded once. The CDR3 runs 16 residues. Trimming shortened V by 2 bases and J by 5 bases, and 19 bases separated the two germline ends. CDR1 is SGHAT, CDR2 FQNNGV, per germline. Material: PBMCs, obtained on the day of the yellow fever booster vaccination. The TCR sequence derives from a man younger than 45 who received the YFV17D yellow fever vaccine. The gene calls are TRBV11-2 and TRBJ2-7, with a weak D call TRBD2 (7 bases). CDR3 sequence: CASSLLYREGSDEQYF. Here the CDR3 DNA reads TGTGCCAGCAGCTTATTGTACAGGGAGGGGTCGGACGAGCAGTACTTC.